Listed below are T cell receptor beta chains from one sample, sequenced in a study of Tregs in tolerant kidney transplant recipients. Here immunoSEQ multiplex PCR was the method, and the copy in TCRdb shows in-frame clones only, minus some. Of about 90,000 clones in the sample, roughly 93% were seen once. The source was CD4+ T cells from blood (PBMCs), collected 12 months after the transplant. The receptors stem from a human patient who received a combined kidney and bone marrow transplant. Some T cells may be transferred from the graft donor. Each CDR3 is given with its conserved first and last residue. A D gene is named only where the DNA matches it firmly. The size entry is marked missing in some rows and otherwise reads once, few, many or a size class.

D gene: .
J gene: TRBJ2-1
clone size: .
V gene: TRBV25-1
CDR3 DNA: TGTGCCAGCAGTGATGGCGGGCCTTCCTACAATGAGCAGTTCTTC
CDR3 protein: CASSDGGPSYNEQFF

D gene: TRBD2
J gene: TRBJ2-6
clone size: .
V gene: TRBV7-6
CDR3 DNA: TGTGCCAGCAGCTTAGCCCTAGCGGACTTCTCTGGGGCCAACGTCCTGACTTTC
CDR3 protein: CASSLALADFSGANVLTF

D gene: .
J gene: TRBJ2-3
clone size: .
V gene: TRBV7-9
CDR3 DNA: TGTGCCAGCAGCCCGCGACAAAGCACGGTTACGCAGTATTTT
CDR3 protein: CASSPRQSTVTQYF

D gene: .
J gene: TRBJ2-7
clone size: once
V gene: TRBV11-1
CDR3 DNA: TGTGCCAGCAGCTTAGGTAGGGGTTACGAGCAGTACTTC
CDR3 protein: CASSLGRGYEQYF

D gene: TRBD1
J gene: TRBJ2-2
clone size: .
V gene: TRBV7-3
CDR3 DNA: TGTGCCAGCAGCCAAACCGGGACAGGGTCCGGGGAGCTGTTTTTT
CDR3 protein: CASSQTGTGSGELFF

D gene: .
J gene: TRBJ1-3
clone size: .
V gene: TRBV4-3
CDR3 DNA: TGCGCCAGCAGCCCCCGACAGTCGGGAAACACCATATATTTT
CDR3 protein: CASSPRQSGNTIYF

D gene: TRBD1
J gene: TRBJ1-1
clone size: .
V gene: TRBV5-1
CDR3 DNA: TGCGCCAGCAGTCTTGGGATCTGGGACAGGGCCGAAGGTGAAGCTTTCTTT
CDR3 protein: CASSLGIWDRAEGEAFF

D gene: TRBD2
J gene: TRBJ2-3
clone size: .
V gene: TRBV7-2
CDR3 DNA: TGTGCCAGCAGCGTCTCCAGCGGGGGGGGGACAGATACGCAGTATTTT
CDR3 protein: CASSVSSGGGTDTQYF

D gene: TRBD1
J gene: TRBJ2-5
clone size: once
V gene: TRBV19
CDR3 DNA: TGTGCCAGTAGTATATGGGGGAACAGGGGGCAAAAAGAGACCCAGTACTTC
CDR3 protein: CASSIWGNRGQKETQYF

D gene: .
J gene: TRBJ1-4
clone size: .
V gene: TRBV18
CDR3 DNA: TGTGCCAGCTCATTGACGGGAGTTTTGACGGGAACAACTAATGAAAAACTGTTTTTT
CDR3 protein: CASSLTGVLTGTTNEKLFF

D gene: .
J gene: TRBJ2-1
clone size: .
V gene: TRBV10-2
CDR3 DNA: TGCGCCAGCAGGACCCCCGGGGGGCCCTCCTACAATGAGCAGTTCTTC
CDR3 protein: CASRTPGGPSYNEQFF

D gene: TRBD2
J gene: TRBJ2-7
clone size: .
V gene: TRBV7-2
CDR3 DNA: TGTGCCAGCAGCTCAACATACGCGCGGGGGGCTTACGAGCAGTACTTC
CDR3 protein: CASSSTYARGAYEQYF

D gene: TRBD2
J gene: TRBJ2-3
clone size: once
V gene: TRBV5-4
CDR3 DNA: TGTGCCAGCAGCCCCTCTGCTAGCGGGAGTCCCGCAGATACGCAGTATTTT
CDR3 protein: CASSPSASGSPADTQYF

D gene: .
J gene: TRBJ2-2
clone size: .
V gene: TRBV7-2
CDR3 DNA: TGTGCCAGCAGCTTAGAACAGAGCACCGGGGAGCTGTTTTTT
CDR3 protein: CASSLEQSTGELFF